This T cell receptor (beta chain) was profiled in a study of breast tumors, draining lymph nodes, adjacent tissues. Study outcomes and limitations: Tumors had less TCR diversity than lymph nodes, more than nontumor tissue.

This clonotype has ten or more counts. Its antigen is still unknown. Samples came from axillary lymph nodes draining the breast cancer. TCRdb re-called the multiplex PCR reads with MiXCR, one entry per CDR3 protein. The table shows about 230,000 distinct CDR3 sequences, with 32% occurring only once. Trimming pared 5 bases from V and 5 bases from J, leaving 13 bases between. The CDR3 has 14 residues. Germline CDR1 is GTSNPN and CDR2 is SVGIG (reference sequence). The chain uses TRBV30 and TRBJ1-6; a weak D match, TRBD1 (5 bases). The TCR originated in a female donor with breast cancer. Some clones in this sample may be carry-over from other donors' samples. The source material was axillary lymph node tissue. CDR3 loop: CAWAEGFNNSPLHF. The CDR3 nucleotides are TGTGCCTGGGCGGAGGGGTTTAATAATTCACCCCTCCACTTT.